The clone carrying this T cell receptor beta chain is a singleton in its sample. Its antigen is not identified. These data are taken from a study of T cell responses to AZD1222 COVID-19 vaccine. Generated by immunoSEQ multiplex PCR, the TCRdb table keeps only in-frame clones and is missing some. The sample holds about 150,000 clones; roughly nine tenths are singletons and the top ten take roughly 0.98%. Points from the study as a whole: Repertoires were sampled only after the peak T cell response.

V lost 0 bases and J lost 6, with 6 bases in between. Looked up from germline, CDR1 is MGHRA and CDR2 is YSYEKL. CDR3 length: 13 residues. Sequences were derived from peripheral blood, sampled 28 days after the second AZD1222 dose. The TCR originated in an adult who received the AZD1222 COVID-19 vaccine. The chain joins TRBV4-1 to TRBJ1-5; D unclear. The CDR3 DNA follows: TGCGCCAGCAGCCAAGATATGGGTCAGCCCCAGCATTTT. As protein: CASSQDMGQPQHF.